This T cell receptor beta chain was profiled in a study of early T cells in non-severe SARS-CoV-2 infection. Study information: Bulk RNA isolated from unsorted whole blood underwent sequencing; chains were not paired. The study, taken as a whole, reports: Clonotype matching in VDJdb favored anti-spike CD8 responses and did not capture private and CD4 specificities.

Unique molecular identifiers tagged individual cDNA molecules. TCRdb re-analysed the 5' RACE reads in MiXCR, keeping a single row per CDR3 protein. The sample lists some 26,000 distinct CDR3 sequences, more than 4.5% occurring once. There are many counts of this clonotype. Its antigen is still unknown. This CDR3 is built from 12 residues. CDR1 SQVTM and CDR2 ANQGSEA come from the germline V gene. V was trimmed by 7 bases and J by 2 bases, leaving 10 bases between them. The receptor's source is an adult who was a healthcare worker with PCR-confirmed SARS-CoV-2 infection or an uninfected control (not recorded which). The rearrangement links TRBV29-1 to TRBJ2-3; tentatively, D is TRBD2 (6 bases). The specimen was whole blood. CDR3 bases: TGCAGCGCAACGGGGGACACAGATACGCAGTATTTT. Translation: CSATGDTDTQYF.